These 20 T cell receptor beta chains were all obtained from the same sample, sequenced in a study of blood T cell repertoires in COVID-19. Libraries were prepared by immunoSEQ multiplex PCR; TCRdb keeps only in-frame clonotypes and omits some of them. Here the sample spans about 56,000 clones, about 88% being singletons. The specimen was peripheral blood. The receptors were gathered from a woman aged 55-69 years with COVID-19, enrolled during active disease.

The rearrangement joins TRBV4-2 to TRBJ2-5; D perhaps matches TRBD1 (6 bases). This CDR3 has 17 amino acids. The germline V and J ends were trimmed by 3 bases and 13 bases, with 30 bases remaining between them. The V gene's germline CDR1 is LGHNA and CDR2 YNFKEQ. The CDR3 loop is CASSQRKRGRGRPITYF. The DNA of the CDR3 is TGTGCCAGCAGCCAGAGAAAGAGGGGGAGAGGACGGCCTATCACGTACTTC.

The chain recombines TRBV24-1 with TRBJ1-2, with 7 bases identical to TRBD1. The CDR3 is 15 amino acids. The germline V gene encodes CDR1 KGHDR and CDR2 SFDVKD. The trim removed 4 bases at V and 3 bases at J, leaving 7 bases unmatched. CDR3 nucleotides: TGTGCCACCAGTGACGATAGGGACAGCCACTATGGCTACACCTTC. Translated: CATSDDRDSHYGYTF.

This chain links TRBV2 with TRBJ2-7, with D maybe TRBD2 (5 bases). Germline loops: CDR1 SNHLY, CDR2 FYNNEI. The CDR3 length is 12 residues. V lost 8 bases and J lost 6, with 14 bases in between. The CDR3 DNA reads as TGTGCCAGCCGGGGATTATGGGGCGAGCAGTACTTC. Protein product: CASRGLWGEQYF.

This clone came up a few times. This chain's CDR3 is CASSSGRSYGYTF. DNA of the CDR3: TGTGCCAGCAGCTCAGGACGGTCGTATGGCTACACCTTC. The gene calls are TRBV13 and TRBJ1-2; D gene unclear. The CDR3 extends over 13 amino acids. Trimming pared 4 bases from V and 5 bases from J, leaving 11 bases between. The germline V gene has CDR1 PRHDT and CDR2 FYEKMQ (reference sequence).

The CDR3 region has the DNA TGTGCCATCAGTGGGTTAGGAGGGAACACTGAAGCTTTCTTT. This codes for CAISGLGGNTEAFF. The chain combines TRBV10-3 with TRBJ1-1, with no clear D. Between the trimmed V and J ends, which lost 4 bases and 1 base, there was a span of 10 bases. The CDR3 is made up of 14 amino acids. Germline assignment: CDR1 ENHRY and CDR2 SYGVKD.

This clone was seen just once. V gene TRBV5-1 combines with J gene TRBJ1-5; TRBD1 matches at 9 bases. The CDR3 length is 14 residues. Germline V gene data show CDR1 as SGHRS and CDR2 as YFSETQ. Germline trimming cut 2 bases from V and 6 bases from J; bases unmatched to any gene: 3. The CDR3 nucleotides read TGCGCCAGCAGCTTTACAGGGGGCGGTCAGCCCCAGCATTTT. Protein sequence: CASSFTGGGQPQHF. The variable domain in full, completed from reference TRBV5-1 and TRBJ1-5, reads KAGVTQTPRYLIKTRGQQVTLSCSPISGHRSVSWYQQTPGQGLQFLFEYFSETQRNKGNFPGRFSGRQFSNSRSEMNVSTLELGDSALYLCASSFTGGGQPQHFGDGTRLSIL.

J is TRBJ2-1 and V is TRBV29-1, with 13 positions matching TRBD2. V was clipped by 6 bases and J by 5 bases; unmatched bases: 4. The V gene's germline CDR1 is SQVTM and CDR2 ANQGSEA. This CDR3 has 14 amino acids. CDR3 DNA: TGCAGCGTACGACTAGCGGGGGGCCACAATGAGCAGTTCTTC. It specifies CSVRLAGGHNEQFF.

The chain joins TRBV7-2 to TRBJ1-6; D is ambiguous. The CDR3 is 15 amino acids. Germline CDR1 reads SGHTA; CDR2 reads FQGNSA. With 1 base removed from V and 2 bases from J, the gap between germline ends came to 6 bases. CDR3 protein: CASSLEGAYNSPLHF. CDR3 nucleotides: TGTGCCAGCAGCTTAGAGGGAGCCTATAATTCACCCCTCCACTTT.

The rearrangement links TRBV6-5 to TRBJ2-7; D call uncertain. The CDR3 totals 14 residues. Germline CDR1 reads MNHEY; CDR2 reads SVGAGI. Deletions cut 2 bases from V and 1 base from J, with 9 bases between. The CDR3 spells CASSYGQASYEQYF. The CDR3 nucleotides are TGTGCCAGCAGTTACGGGCAGGCGTCCTACGAGCAGTACTTC.

This clone was seen only a few times. The chain combines TRBV4-2 with TRBJ1-5, with 8 bases identical to TRBD1. Trimming removed 8 bases from V and 0 bases from J; junction bases left unmatched: 6. Germline V gene sequence: CDR1 LGHNA, CDR2 YNFKEQ. The CDR3 totals 15 residues. The CDR3 sequence is CASSEQGDSNQPQHF. CDR3 sequence (DNA): TGTGCCAGCTCTGAACAGGGGGATAGCAATCAGCCCCAGCATTTT.

The chain recombines TRBV6-2 or TRBV6-3 with TRBJ1-2, with D possibly matching TRBD1 (6 bases). The V gene's germline CDR1 is MNHEY and CDR2 SVGEGT. Trimming shortened V by 6 bases and J by 8 bases, and 25 bases separated the two germline ends. The CDR3 is 16 residues long. The CDR3 DNA reads TGTGCCAGCAGCCTCTCCCCCCACACAGGGAGCGGAGGCTACACCTTC. Its protein product is CASSLSPHTGSGGYTF.

The V and J genes are TRBV10-3 and TRBJ1-2; 10 bases line up with TRBD1. The CDR3 has 15 amino acids. Germline CDR1 is ENHRY and CDR2 is SYGVKD. The ends lost 0 bases at V and 4 bases at J; junction bases unmatched: 2. The CDR3 DNA reads TGTGCCATCAGTGAGTCCGGGACAGGGGTCTATGGCTACACCTTC. This translates into CAISESGTGVYGYTF.

The J gene is TRBJ1-2, the V gene TRBV19, with TRBD1 as a possible D gene (5 bases). Trimming took off 6 bases at V and 0 bases at J, with 14 bases between the two ends. The CDR3 has 15 amino acids. Germline loops: CDR1 LNHDA, CDR2 SQIVND (reference sequence). CDR3 nucleotides: TGTGCCAGTAGGGTGAGACAGATAGCTAACTATGGCTACACCTTC. Protein sequence: CASRVRQIANYGYTF.

The genes are TRBV7-9 and TRBJ1-5, with TRBD1 identical over 7 bases. CDR3 length: 14 amino acids. Looked up from germline, CDR1 is SEHNR and CDR2 is FQNEAQ (reference sequence). J was trimmed by 12 bases and V by 5 bases; bases with no gene match: 13. The CDR3 coding sequence is TGTGCCAGCAGCCCGACAGGGAAAAGTGAGCTCCAGCATTTT. Residues: CASSPTGKSELQHF.

V usage is TRBV7-2 and J usage is TRBJ1-1; 8 nucleotides agree with TRBD1. V was clipped by 7 bases and J by 3 bases; unmatched bases: 10. Germline V gene lookup returns CDR1 SGHTA and CDR2 FQGNSA. The CDR3 is 15 amino acids. In nucleotides, the CDR3 is TGTGCCAGCAACACACAGGGGGGGAGATACACTGAAGCTTTCTTT. Translated, it gives CASNTQGGRYTEAFF.

This clone was seen only a few times. This rearrangement joins TRBV6-2 or TRBV6-3 to TRBJ2-1; 8 bases are a match to TRBD2. Germline CDR1 reads MNHEY; CDR2 reads SVGEGT. V gave up 4 bases and J gave up 5 bases; unmatched junction bases: 13. There are 17 residues in the CDR3. Here the CDR3 reads CASSSDGGGQLHNEQFF. CDR3 DNA: TGTGCCAGCAGTTCGGACGGGGGGGGCCAGCTTCACAATGAGCAGTTCTTC.

This clone was seen only once. DNA of the CDR3: TGTGCCAGCAGCAAAGGGACAGAGGCTGAAGCTTTCTTT. This gives the protein CASSKGTEAEAFF. The V gene is TRBV9, the J gene TRBJ1-1; 7 nucleotides agree with TRBD1. The germline V gene has CDR1 SGDLS and CDR2 YYNGEE. Trimming removed 4 bases from V and 6 bases from J; junction bases left unmatched: 6. This CDR3 comprises 13 residues. Full variable domain (rest looked up from reference TRBV9 and TRBJ1-1): DSGVTQTPKHLITATGQRVTLRCSPRSGDLSVYWYQQSLDQGLQFLIQYYNGEERAKGNILERFSAQQFPDLHSELNLSSLELGDSALYFCASSKGTEAEAFFGQGTRLTVV.

The chain joins TRBV30 to TRBJ2-3, with 7 bases identical to TRBD2. Germline V lookup: CDR1 GTSNPN, CDR2 SVGIG (reference sequence). The trim removed 4 bases at V and 4 bases at J, leaving 8 bases unmatched. This CDR3 comprises 14 residues. The CDR3 region has the DNA TGTGCCTGGACCCGTACGGGGGGACCAGATACGCAGTATTTT. This translates into CAWTRTGGPDTQYF.

The V call is TRBV12-3 or TRBV12-4, the J call TRBJ1-2; 7 bases map to TRBD1. This CDR3 is 13 amino acids long. The trim removed 6 bases at V and 6 bases at J, leaving 7 bases unmatched. CDR3 sequence reads: CASSRGTADGYTF. The DNA for the CDR3 is TGTGCCAGCAGCCGAGGGACAGCAGATGGCTACACCTTC.

The chain links TRBV27 to TRBJ2-5, with 9 nucleotides matching TRBD2. This CDR3 contains 14 residues. In germline, CDR1 is MNHEY, CDR2 SMNVEV (reference sequence). V lost 3 bases and J lost 2; bases outside the gene matches: 1. CDR3 nucleotide sequence: TGTGCCAGCAGTTTCCTAGCGGGGCAAGAGACCCAGTACTTC. As protein: CASSFLAGQETQYF.